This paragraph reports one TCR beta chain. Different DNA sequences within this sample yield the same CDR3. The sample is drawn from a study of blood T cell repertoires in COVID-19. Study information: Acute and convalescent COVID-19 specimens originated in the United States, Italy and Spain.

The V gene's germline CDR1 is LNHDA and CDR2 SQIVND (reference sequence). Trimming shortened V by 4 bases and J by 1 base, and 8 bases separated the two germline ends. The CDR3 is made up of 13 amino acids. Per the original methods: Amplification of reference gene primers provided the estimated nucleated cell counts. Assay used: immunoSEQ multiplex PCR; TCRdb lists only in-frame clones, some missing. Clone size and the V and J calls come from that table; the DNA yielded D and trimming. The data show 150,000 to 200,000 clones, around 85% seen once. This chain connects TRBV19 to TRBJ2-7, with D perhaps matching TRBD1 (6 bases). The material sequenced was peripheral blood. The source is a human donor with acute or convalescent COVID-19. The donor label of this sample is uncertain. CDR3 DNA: TGTGCCAGTAGTAGACAGGATTCCTACGAGCAGTACTTC. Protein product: CASSRQDSYEQYF. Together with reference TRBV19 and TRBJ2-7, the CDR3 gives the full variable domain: DGGITQSPKYLFRKEGQNVTLSCEQNLNHDAMYWYRQDPGQGLRLIYYSQIVNDFQKGDIAEGYSVSREKKESFPLTVTSAQKNPTAFYLCASSRQDSYEQYFGPGTRLTVT.